One sample yielded the 16 T cell receptor beta chains listed below, sequenced in a study of PD-L1 blockade in urothelial cancer (dated by TCRdb to about 2017). The library was prepared using the immunoSEQ multiplex PCR assay. The immuneACCESS repertoire file appears here via TCRdb, limited to in-frame rearrangements. These files lack a portion of the clones; in checked studies, under half of the deficit traces to unresolved V genes, and the cause of the others is not known. Recorded for this sample are around 50,000 clones; roughly 82% of them occurred a single time. Approximately 1.4% of the sample goes to the ten largest clones. What the time point label conveys for this sample: pretreatment peripheral blood. The input for sequencing was PBMCs, taken around atezolizumab (anti-PD-L1) treatment. All receptors come from a man aged 50 or older with urothelial cancer.

The rearrangement links TRBV30 to TRBJ2-4; D may be TRBD2 (5 bases). Germline lookup yields CDR1 GTSNPN and CDR2 SVGIG (reference sequence). This CDR3 has 14 residues. V lost 1 base and J lost 3, with 10 bases in between. CDR3 sequence reads: CAWSGSVGKNIQYF. Here the CDR3 DNA reads TGTGCCTGGAGTGGTAGCGTTGGCAAAAACATTCAGTACTTC.

The chain employs TRBV30 and TRBJ1-2; the D gene is possibly TRBD1 (5 bases). The length of the CDR3 is 12 residues. The V and J ends lost 0 bases and 8 bases respectively, with 10 bases between them. CDR1 and CDR2 (germline): GTSNPN, SVGIG (reference sequence). The CDR3 here is CAWSVGLGGYTF. The CDR3 DNA sequence: TGTGCCTGGAGTGTGGGGCTTGGGGGCTACACCTTC.

V and J are TRBV19 and TRBJ2-5, with 12 bases identical to TRBD2. Germline V gene lookup returns CDR1 LNHDA and CDR2 SQIVND (reference sequence). The CDR3 covers 16 residues. Trimming cost V 5 bases and J 5 bases; bases outside gene matches: 9. The DNA for the CDR3 is TGTGCCAGTAGTTTACTAGCGGGAGGCCTGGGGGAGACCCAGTACTTC. The encoded protein is CASSLLAGGLGETQYF. Combining the CDR3 with reference TRBV19 and TRBJ2-5 gives the whole variable domain DGGITQSPKYLFRKEGQNVTLSCEQNLNHDAMYWYRQDPGQGLRLIYYSQIVNDFQKGDIAEGYSVSREKKESFPLTVTSAQKNPTAFYLCASSLLAGGLGETQYFGPGTRLLVL.

The chain combines TRBV6-5 with TRBJ2-7; D unresolved. Trimming shortened V by 10 bases and J by 2 bases, and 12 bases separated the two germline ends. CDR1 and CDR2 from the germline V gene are MNHEY and SVGAGI. This CDR3 has 12 residues. The CDR3, as DNA: TGTGCCACCCGACAACGACCCTACGAGCAGTACTTC. Its translation is CATRQRPYEQYF.

The gene calls are TRBV27 and TRBJ2-7; TRBD1 matches 7 bases. The CDR3 sequence is 12 residues long. V lost 8 bases, J lost 1 base, and 2 bases stayed unmatched. Germline CDR1 is MNHEY and CDR2 is SMNVEV (reference sequence). The CDR3 DNA reads as TGTGCCAGCTGGGACAGATCCTACGAGCAGTACTTC. Amino acid sequence: CASWDRSYEQYF.

The chain is built from TRBV6-5 and TRBJ2-6, with D perhaps TRBD1 (6 bases). CDR3 size: 14 residues. From germline, CDR1 is MNHEY and CDR2 SVGAGI. V dropped 8 bases and J dropped 2 bases, with 10 bases sitting between them. CDR3 in amino acids: CASQGGPGANVLTF. The CDR3 bases are TGTGCCAGCCAAGGGGGACCTGGGGCCAACGTCCTGACTTTC.

This chain joins TRBV6-6 and TRBJ2-7; 7 bases align to TRBD1. V trimming: 2 bases; J trimming: 1 base; junction bases outside the gene matches: 2. The germline V gene encodes CDR1 MNHNY and CDR2 SVGAGI (reference sequence). CDR3 length equals 14 residues. DNA for the CDR3: TGTGCCAGCAGTTACATGACAGGGTCCTACGAGCAGTACTTC. This sequence encodes CASSYMTGSYEQYF.

V and J are TRBV5-4 and TRBJ2-3; TRBD2 agrees at 8 bases. V was clipped by 0 bases and J by 0 bases; unmatched bases: 0. Germline values: CDR1 SGHNT, CDR2 YYREEE (reference sequence). CDR3 size: 15 residues. As DNA, the CDR3 is TGTGCCAGCAGCTTGGCTAGCGGGAGCACAGATACGCAGTATTTT. Translated, it gives CASSLASGSTDTQYF. The entire variable domain, with the rest obtained from reference TRBV5-4 and TRBJ2-3, is as follows: ETGVTQSPTHLIKTRGQQVTLRCSSQSGHNTVSWYQQALGQGPQFIFQYYREEENGRGNFPPRFSGLQFPNYSSELNVNALELDDSALYLCASSLASGSTDTQYFGPGTRLTVL.

The gene calls are TRBV14 and TRBJ2-3; 12 nucleotides match TRBD2. Trimming took 4 bases from V and 8 from J; bases not matched to a gene: 7. CDR1 is SGHDN and CDR2 is FVKESK in the germline V gene. There are 15 residues in the CDR3. As DNA, the CDR3 is TGTGCCAGCAGCCGGACTAGCGGGAAGTTCAGTACGCAGTATTTT. Translated, it gives CASSRTSGKFSTQYF.

V usage is TRBV10-3 and J usage is TRBJ2-7; the D gene is possibly TRBD1 (5 bases). Trimming took off 5 bases at V and 3 bases at J, with 14 bases between the two ends. The CDR3 runs 14 residues. Germline V CDR1 and CDR2: ENHRY, SYGVKD. The CDR3 region is CAISPGLSDYEQYF. The CDR3 DNA follows: TGTGCCATCAGTCCAGGGCTTAGTGACTACGAGCAGTACTTC.

A single count supports this clone. This chain uses TRBV7-8 with TRBJ2-7, with D perhaps TRBD1 (6 bases). Trimming took off 2 bases at V and 3 bases at J, with 14 bases between the two ends. Germline-derived CDR1 and CDR2 are SGHVS and FQNEAQ. The CDR3 sequence is 15 residues long. CDR3 DNA: TGTGCCAGCAGCTTAATGAGCCAGGGGCTCTACGAGCAGTACTTC. Its protein product is CASSLMSQGLYEQYF.

The CDR3 reads CASSSGTPNTGELFF. CDR3 bases: TGTGCCAGCAGCTCAGGGACACCGAACACCGGGGAGCTGTTTTTT. The V gene is TRBV5-4, the J gene TRBJ2-2, with D perhaps TRBD1 (6 bases). Germline-derived CDR1 and CDR2 are SGHNT and YYREEE (reference sequence). The ends were cut back, 3 bases at V and 0 bases at J, with 9 bases in the middle. This CDR3 is 15 amino acids long.

The chain has TRBV7-2 and TRBJ1-3; 7 bases agree with TRBD1. In germline, CDR1 is SGHTA, CDR2 FQGNSA. This CDR3 has 18 amino acids. After removal of 5 bases from V and 0 bases from J, the junction contained 13 bases not matched to a gene. CDR3 loop: CASSRDSLSVLSGNTIYF. CDR3 sequence (DNA): TGTGCCAGCAGCCGGGACAGCCTAAGCGTCCTCTCTGGAAACACCATATATTTT.

The chain links TRBV18 to TRBJ1-2; maybe TRBD1 (6 bases). CDR1 KGHSH and CDR2 LQKENI come from the germline V gene. The ends were cut back, 3 bases at V and 2 bases at J, with 7 bases in the middle. CDR3 length: 13 residues. As DNA, the CDR3 is TGTGCCAGCTCACCGACAGGAAACTATGGCTACACCTTC. It codes for CASSPTGNYGYTF.

Here the CDR3 DNA reads TGTGCCAGCAGTCGGGGTTACAATGAGCAGTTCTTC. Encoded protein: CASSRGYNEQFF. This chain joins TRBV2 and TRBJ2-1; D might be TRBD2 (5 bases). This CDR3 region has 12 residues. Germline CDR1 SNHLY, CDR2 FYNNEI. Trimming cost V 5 bases and J 4 bases, with 6 bases left between them.

The chain links TRBV11-2 to TRBJ2-5, with unresolved D. This CDR3 is built from 13 residues. Trimming took off 3 bases at V and 1 base at J, with 6 bases between the two ends. Germline V lookup: CDR1 SGHAT, CDR2 FQNNGV. This chain's CDR3 is CASSFQFQETQYF. The CDR3 DNA reads as TGTGCCAGCAGCTTCCAGTTCCAAGAGACCCAGTACTTC. The full variable domain, in which reference TRBV11-2 and TRBJ2-5 provide the parts outside the CDR3, is EAGVAQSPRYKIIEKRQSVAFWCNPISGHATLYWYQQILGQGPKLLIQFQNNGVVDDSQLPKDRFSAERLKGVDSTLKIQPAKLEDSAVYLCASSFQFQETQYFGPGTRLLVL.